The source of this T cell receptor (beta chain) is a study of blood T cell repertoires in COVID-19. Across the whole study: The cDNA or gDNA used as material had been derived from T cells, B-cell-depleted T cells, or PBMCs.

Germline values: CDR1 GTSNPN, CDR2 SVGIG (reference sequence). This CDR3 region has 13 residues. Trimming cost V 7 bases and J 7 bases, with 17 bases left between them. TCRdb keeps only in-frame clones here, not all; method: immunoSEQ multiplex PCR. The table has a few hundred thousand clones, around 81% seen once; the top ten hold 4.1%. This chain connects TRBV30 to TRBJ2-1, with D possibly being TRBD2 (7 bases). The sequenced sample consisted of peripheral blood. This clonotype was obtained from a woman aged 45-65 years with active or convalescent COVID-19. The CDR3, as DNA: TGTGCCTCCGTGGGGGGGAGGGGGAATGAGCAGTTCTTC. As protein: CASVGGRGNEQFF.